The following is a T cell receptor beta chain sequence with its context. Its cognate antigen is unknown. Lysates of CMV-infected fibroblasts at 8 to 10 ug/mL stimulated these cells. Memory cells lacking CD40L and CD69 with high CD45RO were sorted. Undetectable plasma HIV-1 RNA below 50 copies/mL lasted at least 4 years. Donors had CD4+ T cell counts above 400 cells/uL and were CMV-seropositive. This record comes from a study of persistence of HIV-infected CD4 T cells. In germline, CDR1 is LNHDA, CDR2 SQIVND (reference sequence). The V and J ends lost 3 bases and 6 bases respectively, with 14 bases between them. CDR3 length: 14 amino acids. Study conclusions and caveats: Rare CMV-responding cells carrying HIV-1 proviruses were not analyzed separately for TCR.

This was the immunoSEQ version 4 assay in survey mode. Profiled with immunoSEQ multiplex PCR; TCRdb holds only in-frame clones, not every one. The data hold around 35,000 clones, with approximately 80% observed a single time. The receptor comes from an adult man with HIV who was CMV-seropositive. This rearrangement joins TRBV19 to TRBJ1-2, with TRBD1 as a possible D gene (6 bases). The input for sequencing was CD4+ T cells sorted from PBMCs after approximately 19-hour stimulation, taken from a patient who received antiretroviral therapy. CDR3 in amino acids: CASSIDRRDDGYTF. CDR3 in DNA: TGTGCCAGTAGTATCGACAGGAGAGACGATGGCTACACCTTC.